One sample yielded the 20 T cell receptor beta chains listed below, sequenced in a study of T cell repertoires in cytomegalovirus infection. These TCRs are of unknown antigen specificity. Each CDR3 protein is one row after TCRdb ran MiXCR on the reads. Of about 890,000 distinct CDR3 sequences listed, 30% to 40% are singletons. The source material was cultured CD8+ T cells from PBMCs, sampled from culture after CMV antigen stimulation. The receptors were sampled from a human donor in good health (CMV status not recorded). Some clones in this sample may be carry-over from other donors' samples.

The chain carries TRBV27 and TRBJ2-1; D gene ambiguous. V was cut by 8 bases and J by 10 bases, with 6 bases left in between. Germline V gene data show CDR1 as MNHEY and CDR2 as SMNVEV (reference sequence). The length of the CDR3 is 9 residues. The CDR3 is CASGREQFF. Written as DNA, the CDR3 is TGTGCCAGCGGCCGGGAGCAGTTCTTC.

This clonotype showed up many times. The DNA for the CDR3 is TGTGCCAGCACCCCCAGGGCTTACAATGAGCAGTTCTTC. Its protein is CASTPRAYNEQFF. The rearrangement joins TRBV7-9 to TRBJ2-1, with D tentatively TRBD1 (5 bases). Trimming pared 7 bases from V and 4 bases from J, leaving 11 bases between. The CDR3 runs to 13 residues. Germline V gene sequence: CDR1 SEHNR, CDR2 FQNEAQ (reference sequence).

The genes are TRBV7-6 and TRBJ1-1; 10 bases align to TRBD1. The germline V gene encodes CDR1 SGHVS and CDR2 FNYEAQ. The V gene end was trimmed by 2 bases and the J gene end by 1 base; junction bases not matched to a gene: 4. CDR3 length: 16 amino acids. In DNA, the CDR3 is TGTGCCAGCAGCTTACATAGGGACAGGGGGAACACTGAAGCTTTCTTT. Translation: CASSLHRDRGNTEAFF.

As regards this clonotype: One end of the junction varies from germline; a read error may be responsible. The gene calls are TRBV4-1 and TRBJ2-3, with unresolved D. The CDR3 is made up of 14 amino acids. Germline CDR1 MGHRA, CDR2 YSYEKL. The CDR3 sequence: CVSSRTASTDTQYF. The CDR3 nucleotides are TGCGTCAGCAGCCGGACCGCTAGCACAGATACGCAGTATTTT.

The chain joins TRBV4-3 to TRBJ1-2; no clear D. Trimming shortened V by 0 bases and J by 2 bases, and 10 bases separated the two germline ends. The CDR3 covers 15 residues. Looked up from germline, CDR1 is LGHNA and CDR2 is YSLEER. The CDR3 spells CASSQDRAGNYGYTF. The CDR3, as DNA: TGCGCCAGCAGCCAAGATAGGGCGGGAAACTATGGCTACACCTTC.

The chain carries TRBV20-1 and TRBJ1-4, with 7 bases that match TRBD1. The junction had 3 bases not matched to a gene; V was cut back by 8 bases and J by 6 bases. Germline assignment: CDR1 DFQATT and CDR2 SNEGSKA (reference sequence). The CDR3 runs 11 residues. The CDR3: CSPGGYEKLFF. CDR3 sequence (DNA): TGCAGTCCAGGGGGGTATGAAAAACTGTTTTTT.

This clonotype was detected only a few times. The CDR3 nucleotides are TGTGCCAGCAGTTTCGGCAGGGACTACGAGCAGTACGTC. Amino acids: CASSFGRDYEQYV. J is TRBJ2-7 and V is TRBV27, with D perhaps TRBD1 (5 bases). V was trimmed by 3 bases and J by 3 bases, leaving 9 bases between them. CDR3 length equals 13 residues. Germline assignment: CDR1 MNHEY and CDR2 SMNVEV (reference sequence).

This clonotype was seen only a few times. The rearrangement joins TRBV6-6 to TRBJ2-1, with TRBD2 matching over 13 bases. V lost 7 bases and J lost 9; bases outside the gene matches: 6. The length of the CDR3 is 14 residues. The V gene's germline CDR1 is MNHNY and CDR2 SVGAGI (reference sequence). The CDR3 sequence: CASTVTSGGTEQFF. The CDR3 nucleotides read TGTGCCAGCACCGTGACTAGCGGGGGGACTGAGCAGTTCTTC.

Concerning this clonotype: At one end, the junction sequence differs from germline, possibly due to a read error. The J gene is TRBJ2-5, the V gene TRBV7-9; a weak D match, TRBD2 (5 bases). Germline CDR1 SEHNR, CDR2 FQNEAQ (reference sequence). The CDR3 loop spans 14 amino acids. Written as DNA, the CDR3 is TGTGTCAGCAGCTTAGCGCTTGGCCAAGAGACCCAGTACTTC. This sequence encodes CVSSLALGQETQYF.

The V call is TRBV28, the J call TRBJ2-1; TRBD1 matches at 9 bases. The germline gives CDR1 MDHEN, CDR2 SYDVKM. The ends lost 6 bases at V and 3 bases at J; junction bases unmatched: 12. This CDR3 is 17 amino acids long. The CDR3 DNA follows: TGTGCCAGCAGCTGGGGGCAGGGGGACAGGGACTACAATGAGCAGTTCTTC. Translation: CASSWGQGDRDYNEQFF.

The chain combines TRBV6-2 or TRBV6-3 with TRBJ2-5, with D hard to call. Germline V gene lookup returns CDR1 MNHEY and CDR2 SVGEGT. Trimming took off 5 bases at V and 4 bases at J, with 8 bases between the two ends. The CDR3 loop spans 12 amino acids. CDR3: CASSAARETQYF. The CDR3 DNA reads TGTGCCAGCAGTGCAGCTCGAGAGACCCAGTACTTC.

This clonotype occurred a few times. This sequence joins TRBV7-9 and TRBJ2-2, with a weak D call TRBD1 (7 bases). The CDR3 sequence is 16 residues long. V was trimmed by 4 bases and J by 2 bases, leaving 14 bases between them. Germline V lookup: CDR1 SEHNR, CDR2 FQNEAQ (reference sequence). The CDR3 here is CASSSSQGGNTGELFF. The CDR3 bases are TGTGCCAGCAGCTCCAGCCAGGGGGGAAACACCGGGGAGCTGTTTTTT.

This chain connects TRBV7-6 to TRBJ1-6; D is unresolved. Germline CDR1 and CDR2: SGHVS and FNYEAQ. V lost 1 base to trimming and J lost 5 bases, with 9 bases between them. The CDR3 has 15 amino acids. The CDR3, as DNA: TGTGCCAGCAGCTTAGGTGGAAGACATAATTCACCCCTCCACTTT. Amino acids: CASSLGGRHNSPLHF.

This clonotype came up once. Germline and junction disagree at one end, which may indicate a read error. The V gene is TRBV6-6, the J gene TRBJ2-2, with D tentatively TRBD2 (5 bases). This CDR3 spans 14 amino acids. Germline-derived CDR1 and CDR2 are MNHNY and SVGAGI (reference sequence). The CDR3 sequence: CVSLETGYTGELFF. As DNA, the CDR3 is TGTGTCAGCCTCGAGACGGGGTACACCGGGGAGCTGTTTTTT.

The sample holds many counts of this clonotype. The V and J genes are TRBV12-3 or TRBV12-4 and TRBJ2-1; D is unclear. Trimming left V 1 base short and J 2 bases short, with 15 bases between. This CDR3 has 17 amino acids. CDR3 in DNA: TGTGCCAGCAGTTTAGGGGCCCCGGCGAGGCCCTACAATGAGCAGTTCTTC. As protein: CASSLGAPARPYNEQFF.

This clonotype was seen just once. This chain joins TRBV20-1 and TRBJ1-4; D gene unclear. CDR3 size: 16 residues. The germline V and J ends were trimmed by 0 bases and 1 base, with 12 bases remaining between them. Germline V lookup: CDR1 DFQATT, CDR2 SNEGSKA (reference sequence). CDR3 sequence: CSARDGGVGTNEKLFF. The DNA of the CDR3 is TGCAGTGCTAGAGATGGTGGCGTAGGAACTAATGAAAAACTGTTTTTT.

This clonotype was observed a handful of times. V is TRBV12-3 or TRBV12-4 and J is TRBJ1-3; D unresolved. Trimming removed 6 bases from V and 0 bases from J, with 9 bases in between. This CDR3 has 14 amino acids. The CDR3 reads CASSPTLSGNTIYF. The CDR3 bases are TGTGCCAGCAGCCCCACCCTCTCTGGAAACACCATATATTTT.

This clonotype was seen more than once but under ten times. The V gene is TRBV11-2, the J gene TRBJ2-1, with 10 bases that match TRBD2. Trimming cost V 2 bases and J 6 bases; bases outside gene matches: 7. The germline gives CDR1 SGHAT, CDR2 FQNNGV. This CDR3 is 16 amino acids long. The CDR3 DNA is TGTGCCAGCAGCTTAAGAAGCGGGGGGGCTTTCAATGAGCAGTTCTTC. It yields the protein CASSLRSGGAFNEQFF.

V is TRBV29-1 and J is TRBJ2-5; 9 positions agree with TRBD1. V dropped 3 bases and J dropped 3; count of bases not matched to a gene: 11. CDR1 and CDR2 (germline): SQVTM, ANQGSEA. The CDR3 runs to 16 residues. The CDR3 here is CSVELILDRGEETQYF. CDR3 nucleotide sequence: TGCAGCGTTGAGCTAATCCTTGACAGGGGGGAAGAGACCCAGTACTTC.

This chain links TRBV10-3 with TRBJ2-2; maybe TRBD2 (5 bases). V lost 7 bases to trimming and J lost 2 bases, with 8 bases between them. The CDR3 length is 13 residues. The V gene's germline CDR1 is ENHRY and CDR2 SYGVKD. CDR3 DNA sequence: TGTGCCATCAAGCGGTATAACACCGGGGAGCTGTTTTTT. Translation: CAIKRYNTGELFF.